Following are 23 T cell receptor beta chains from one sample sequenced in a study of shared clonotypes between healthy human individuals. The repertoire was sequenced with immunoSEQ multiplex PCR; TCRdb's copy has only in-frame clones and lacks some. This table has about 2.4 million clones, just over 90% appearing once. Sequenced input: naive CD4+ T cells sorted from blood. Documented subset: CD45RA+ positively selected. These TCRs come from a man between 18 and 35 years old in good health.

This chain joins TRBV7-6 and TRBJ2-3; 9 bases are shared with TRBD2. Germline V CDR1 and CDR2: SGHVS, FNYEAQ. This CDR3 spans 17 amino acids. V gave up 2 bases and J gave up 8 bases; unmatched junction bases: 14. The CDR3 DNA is TGTGCCAGCAGCTTACCGCCCGGCGTAGCGGGAGAGGGTACGCAGTATTTT. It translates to CASSLPPGVAGEGTQYF. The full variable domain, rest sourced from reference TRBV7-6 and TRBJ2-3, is GAGVSQSPRYKVTKRGQDVALRCDPISGHVSLYWYRQALGQGPEFLTYFNYEAQQDKSGLPNDRFSAERPEGSISTLTIQRTEQRDSAMYRCASSLPPGVAGEGTQYFGPGTRLTVL.

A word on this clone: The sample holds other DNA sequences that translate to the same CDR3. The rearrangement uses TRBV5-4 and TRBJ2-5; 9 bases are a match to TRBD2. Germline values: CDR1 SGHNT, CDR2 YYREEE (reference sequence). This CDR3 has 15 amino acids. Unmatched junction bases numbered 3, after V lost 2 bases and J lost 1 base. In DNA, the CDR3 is TGTGCCAGCAGCTTACCACTAGCGGGCCAAGAGACCCAGTACTTC. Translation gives CASSLPLAGQETQYF.

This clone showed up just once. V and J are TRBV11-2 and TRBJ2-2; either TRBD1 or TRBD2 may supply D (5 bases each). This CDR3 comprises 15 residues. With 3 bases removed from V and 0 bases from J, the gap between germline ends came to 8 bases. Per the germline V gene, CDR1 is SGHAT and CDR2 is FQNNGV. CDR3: CASSFEGPNTGELFF. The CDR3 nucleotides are TGTGCCAGCAGCTTCGAGGGACCGAACACCGGGGAGCTGTTTTTT.

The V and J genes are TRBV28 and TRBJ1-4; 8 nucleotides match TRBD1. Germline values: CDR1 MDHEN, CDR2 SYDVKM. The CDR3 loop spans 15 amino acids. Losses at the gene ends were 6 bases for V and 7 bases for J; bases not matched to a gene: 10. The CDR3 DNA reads TGTGCCAGCAGCACCATCGGACAGGGCAGTGAAAAACTGTTTTTT. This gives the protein CASSTIGQGSEKLFF.

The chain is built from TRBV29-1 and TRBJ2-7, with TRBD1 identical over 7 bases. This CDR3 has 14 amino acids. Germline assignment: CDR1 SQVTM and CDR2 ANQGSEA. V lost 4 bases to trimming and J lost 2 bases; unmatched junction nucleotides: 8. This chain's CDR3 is CSVGPGQATYEQYF. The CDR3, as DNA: TGCAGCGTTGGCCCTGGACAGGCCACCTACGAGCAGTACTTC.

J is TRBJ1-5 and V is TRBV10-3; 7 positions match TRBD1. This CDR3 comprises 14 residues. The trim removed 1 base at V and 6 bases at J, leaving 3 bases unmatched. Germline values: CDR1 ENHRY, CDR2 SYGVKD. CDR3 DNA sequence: TGTGCCATCAGTGAGTTAGGGGGCGTTCAGCCCCAGCATTTT. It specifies CAISELGGVQPQHF.

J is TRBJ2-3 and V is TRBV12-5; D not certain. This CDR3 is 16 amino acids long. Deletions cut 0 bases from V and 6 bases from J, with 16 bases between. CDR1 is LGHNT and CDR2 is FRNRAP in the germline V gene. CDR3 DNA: TGTGCTAGTGGTTTGGTACTCCACAGACCTGGGGATACGCAGTATTTT. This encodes CASGLVLHRPGDTQYF. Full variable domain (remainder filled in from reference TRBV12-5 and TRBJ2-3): DARVTQTPRHKVTEMGQEVTMRCQPILGHNTVFWYRQTMMQGLELLAYFRNRAPLDDSGMPKDRFSAEMPDATLATLKIQPSEPRDSAVYFCASGLVLHRPGDTQYFGPGTRLTVL.

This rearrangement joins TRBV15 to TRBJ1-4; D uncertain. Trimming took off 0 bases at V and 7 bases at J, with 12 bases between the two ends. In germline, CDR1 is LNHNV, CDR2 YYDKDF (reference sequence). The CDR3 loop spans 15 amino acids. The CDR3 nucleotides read TGTGCCACCAGCAGAGATGACGGACCCGCTGAAAAACTGTTTTTT. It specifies CATSRDDGPAEKLFF.

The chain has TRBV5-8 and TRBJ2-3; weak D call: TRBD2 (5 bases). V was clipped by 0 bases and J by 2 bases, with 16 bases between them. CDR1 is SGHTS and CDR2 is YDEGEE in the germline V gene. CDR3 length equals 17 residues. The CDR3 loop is CASSLVFSGLNTDTQYF. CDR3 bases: TGTGCCAGCAGCTTGGTTTTCTCAGGACTTAACACAGATACGCAGTATTTT.

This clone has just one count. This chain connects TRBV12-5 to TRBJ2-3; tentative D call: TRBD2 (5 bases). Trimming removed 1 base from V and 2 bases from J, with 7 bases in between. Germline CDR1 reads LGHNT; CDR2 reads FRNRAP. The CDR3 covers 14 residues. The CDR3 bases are TGTGCTAGTGGTTTGGGACTAATCACAGATACGCAGTATTTT. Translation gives CASGLGLITDTQYF.

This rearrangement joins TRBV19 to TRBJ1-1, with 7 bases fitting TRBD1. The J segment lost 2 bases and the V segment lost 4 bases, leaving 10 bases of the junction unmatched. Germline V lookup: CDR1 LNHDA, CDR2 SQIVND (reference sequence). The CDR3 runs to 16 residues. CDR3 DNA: TGTGCCAGTAGTACGGTGGCAGGGGGTTCCAACACTGAAGCTTTCTTT. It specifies CASSTVAGGSNTEAFF.

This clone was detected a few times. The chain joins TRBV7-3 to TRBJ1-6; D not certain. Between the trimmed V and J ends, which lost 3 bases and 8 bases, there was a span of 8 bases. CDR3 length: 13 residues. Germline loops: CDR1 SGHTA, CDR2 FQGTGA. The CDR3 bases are TGTGCCAGCAGCTTGGAAAGGGATTCACCCCTCCACTTT. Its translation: CASSLERDSPLHF.

The CDR3 is CASSLVKGSYEQYF. The CDR3 bases are TGTGCCAGCAGCTTAGTAAAGGGGTCCTACGAGCAGTACTTC. The rearrangement links TRBV11-2 to TRBJ2-7; D possibly corresponds to TRBD1 (5 bases). Germline values: CDR1 SGHAT, CDR2 FQNNGV. This CDR3 has 14 residues. Trimming pared 1 base from V and 1 base from J, leaving 8 bases between.

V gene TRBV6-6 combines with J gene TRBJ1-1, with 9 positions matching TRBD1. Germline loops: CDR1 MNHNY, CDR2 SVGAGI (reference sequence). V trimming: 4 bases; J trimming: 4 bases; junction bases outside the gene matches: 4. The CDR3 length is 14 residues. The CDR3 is CASSFLTGGTEAFF. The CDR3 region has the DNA TGTGCCAGCAGTTTCCTGACAGGGGGCACTGAAGCTTTCTTT.

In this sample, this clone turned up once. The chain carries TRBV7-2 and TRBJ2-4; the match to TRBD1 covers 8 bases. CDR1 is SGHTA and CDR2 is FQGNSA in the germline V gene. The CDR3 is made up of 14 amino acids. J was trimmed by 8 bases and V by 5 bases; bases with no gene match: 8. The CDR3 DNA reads TGTGCCAGCAGCGGTAACCAGGGGGCTTACATTCAGTACTTC. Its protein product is CASSGNQGAYIQYF. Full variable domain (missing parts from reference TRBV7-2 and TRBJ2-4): GAGVSQSPSNKVTEKGKDVELRCDPISGHTALYWYRQSLGQGLEFLIYFQGNSAPDKSGLPSDRFSAERTGGSVSTLTIQRTQQEDSAVYLCASSGNQGAYIQYFGAGTRLSVL.

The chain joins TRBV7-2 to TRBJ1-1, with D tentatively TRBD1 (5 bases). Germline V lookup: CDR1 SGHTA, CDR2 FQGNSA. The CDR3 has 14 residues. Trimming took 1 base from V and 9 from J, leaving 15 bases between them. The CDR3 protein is CASSLVGAEKQAFF. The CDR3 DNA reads TGTGCCAGCAGCTTAGTAGGGGCCGAAAAGCAAGCTTTCTTT.

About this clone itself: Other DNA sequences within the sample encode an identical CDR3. The CDR3 bases are TGTGCCAGCAGTGAGACAGGTGGAAACACCATATATTTT. Translated, it gives CASSETGGNTIYF. This chain joins TRBV6-1 and TRBJ1-3, with a weak D call TRBD1 (6 bases). Germline V CDR1 and CDR2: MNHNS, SASEGT. The CDR3 is 13 residues long. Trimming left V 3 bases short and J 3 bases short, with 6 bases between.

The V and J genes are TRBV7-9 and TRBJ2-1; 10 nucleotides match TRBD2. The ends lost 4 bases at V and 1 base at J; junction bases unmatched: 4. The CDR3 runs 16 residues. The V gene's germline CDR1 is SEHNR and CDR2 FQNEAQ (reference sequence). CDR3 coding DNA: TGTGCCAGCAGCTCCGGACTAGCGGTATCCTACAATGAGCAGTTCTTC. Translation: CASSSGLAVSYNEQFF.

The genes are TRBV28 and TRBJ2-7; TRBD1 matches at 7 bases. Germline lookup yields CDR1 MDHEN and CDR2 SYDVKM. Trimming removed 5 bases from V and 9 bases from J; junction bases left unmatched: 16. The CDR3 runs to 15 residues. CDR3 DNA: TGTGCCAGCAGTCCCGGGACAGTCCGACCTACGAGGCAGTACTTC. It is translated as CASSPGTVRPTRQYF.

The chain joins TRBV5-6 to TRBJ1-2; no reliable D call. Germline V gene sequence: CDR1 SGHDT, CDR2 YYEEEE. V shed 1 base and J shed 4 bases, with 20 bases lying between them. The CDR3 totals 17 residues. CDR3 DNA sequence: TGTGCCAGCAGCTTGAGGGAAGGAGGGCTCATATTCTATGGCTACACCTTC. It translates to CASSLREGGLIFYGYTF.

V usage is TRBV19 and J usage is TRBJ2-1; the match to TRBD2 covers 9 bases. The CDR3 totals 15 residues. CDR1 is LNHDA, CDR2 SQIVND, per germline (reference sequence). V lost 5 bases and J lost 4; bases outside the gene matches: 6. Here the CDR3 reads CASSGLAGSYNEQFF. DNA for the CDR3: TGTGCCAGTAGTGGGCTAGCGGGATCGTACAATGAGCAGTTCTTC.

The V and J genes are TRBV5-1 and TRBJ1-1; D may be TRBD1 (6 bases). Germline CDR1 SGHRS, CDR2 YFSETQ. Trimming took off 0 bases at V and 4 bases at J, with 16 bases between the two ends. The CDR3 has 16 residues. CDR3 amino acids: CASSLAAGGPSTEAFF. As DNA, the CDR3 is TGCGCCAGCAGCTTGGCGGCGGGGGGGCCAAGCACTGAAGCTTTCTTT.

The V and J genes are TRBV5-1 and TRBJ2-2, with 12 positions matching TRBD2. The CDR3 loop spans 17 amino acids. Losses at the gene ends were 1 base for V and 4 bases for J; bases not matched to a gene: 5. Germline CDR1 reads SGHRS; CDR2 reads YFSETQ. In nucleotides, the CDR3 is TGCGCCAGCAGCTTGCTAGCGGGAGGGCCCGGCACCGGGGAGCTGTTTTTT. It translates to CASSLLAGGPGTGELFF.